This T cell receptor (beta chain) was identified during a study of CD8+CD57+ T cells in acquired aplastic anemia. For the study at large: Sorting CD4+ and CD8+ cells gave DNA averaging around 3 ug.

It was genomic DNA that served as the template for profiling TCR beta VDJ and CDR3. TCRdb analysed the reads with MiXCR anew, one entry per CDR3 protein. The profile shows around 79,000 distinct CDR3 sequences, roughly two thirds of them singletons. This clonotype came up a few times. Its target is not known. Study results and caveats: For CD8+ Simpson's diversity, patients and controls showed no significant difference.

Patients sequenced had flow cytometry evidence of CD8+CD57+ cell expansion. The study sampled blood from patients who had received no therapy. Trimming shortened V by 3 bases and J by 7 bases, and 8 bases separated the two germline ends. Germline V lookup: CDR1 KGHDR, CDR2 SFDVKD. This CDR3 contains 13 residues. This receptor was obtained from a human donor with aplastic anemia. The material sequenced was sorted CD4+, CD8+, or CD8+CD57+ T cells (not recorded which) from PBMCs. The chain couples TRBV24-1 to TRBJ1-4; D ambiguous. The CDR3 reads CATSDDPGEKLFF. The CDR3, as DNA: TGTGCCACCAGTGATGATCCGGGTGAAAAACTGTTTTTT.